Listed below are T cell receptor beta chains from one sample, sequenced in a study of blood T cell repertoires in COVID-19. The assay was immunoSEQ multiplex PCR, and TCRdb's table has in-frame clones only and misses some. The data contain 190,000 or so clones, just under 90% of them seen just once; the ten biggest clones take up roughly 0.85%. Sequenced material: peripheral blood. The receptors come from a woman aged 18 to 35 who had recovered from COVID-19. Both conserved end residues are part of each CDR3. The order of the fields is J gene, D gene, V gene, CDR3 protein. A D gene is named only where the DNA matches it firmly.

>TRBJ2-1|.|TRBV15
CATSRPGMEQFF
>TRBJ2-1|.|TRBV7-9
CASSLPDSLYNEQFF
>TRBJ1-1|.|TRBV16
CASSKEGQSAFF
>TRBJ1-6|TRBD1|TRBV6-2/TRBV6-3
CASSQDRGNSPLHF
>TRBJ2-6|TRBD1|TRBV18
CASSQPRGTGYSGANVLTF
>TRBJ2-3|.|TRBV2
CASSDSGGTDTQYF
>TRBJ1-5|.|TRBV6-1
CASSSTGLSNQPQHF
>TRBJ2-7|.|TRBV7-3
CASSPTGWGEVGYEQYF
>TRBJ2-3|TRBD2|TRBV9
CASSPGLAGDTQYF
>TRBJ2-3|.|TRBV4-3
CASSRAGSTDTQYF
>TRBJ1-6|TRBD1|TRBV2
CASRGDRVSPLHF
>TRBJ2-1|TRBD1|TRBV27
CATKRDRGQYNEQFF
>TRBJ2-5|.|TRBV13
CASSARGLQETQYF
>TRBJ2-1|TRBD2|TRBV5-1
CASSLVPSGRNNEQFF
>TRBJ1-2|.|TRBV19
CASITGNSGYTF
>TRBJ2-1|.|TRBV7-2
CASSPDGAGLGQFF